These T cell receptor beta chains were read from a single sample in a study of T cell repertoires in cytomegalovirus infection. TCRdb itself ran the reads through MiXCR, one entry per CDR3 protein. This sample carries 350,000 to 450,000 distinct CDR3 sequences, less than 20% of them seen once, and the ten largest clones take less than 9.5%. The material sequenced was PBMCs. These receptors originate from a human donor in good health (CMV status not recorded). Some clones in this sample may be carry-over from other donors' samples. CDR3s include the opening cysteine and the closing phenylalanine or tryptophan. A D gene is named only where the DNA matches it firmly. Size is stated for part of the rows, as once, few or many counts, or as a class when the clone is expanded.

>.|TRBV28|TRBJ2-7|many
CASSPRRGDSAGEQYF
TGTGCCAGCAGTCCCCGCCGGGGGGACAGTGCCGGGGAGCAGTACTTC
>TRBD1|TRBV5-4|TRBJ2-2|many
CASSPNRGLDGELFF
TGTGCCAGCAGTCCTAACAGGGGGCTGGACGGGGAGCTGTTTTTT
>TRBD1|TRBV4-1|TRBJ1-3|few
CASSLIQGSGNTIYF
TGCGCCAGCAGCCTTATACAGGGGTCTGGAAACACCATATATTTT
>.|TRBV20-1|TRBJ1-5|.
CSARDFSAGGDQPQHF
TGCAGTGCTAGAGATTTTTCCGCGGGGGGAGATCAGCCCCAGCATTTT
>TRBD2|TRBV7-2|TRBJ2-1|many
CASSLAGGGGPAYNEQFF
TGTGCCAGCAGCTTAGCCGGCGGGGGGGGTCCCGCCTACAATGAGCAGTTCTTC
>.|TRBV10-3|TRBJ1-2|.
CAITQGNGYTF
TGTGCCATCACGCAGGGTAATGGCTACACCTTC
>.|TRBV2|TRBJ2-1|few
CASIARYYSYNEQFF
TGTGCCAGCATCGCCCGTTATTACTCCTACAATGAGCAGTTCTTC
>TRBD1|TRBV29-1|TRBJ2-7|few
CSVGGDSSYEQYF
TGCAGCGTTGGAGGGGACAGTTCCTACGAGCAGTACTTC
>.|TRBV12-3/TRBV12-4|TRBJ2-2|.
CASNSDSANTGELFF
TGTGCCAGCAATTCGGACAGTGCGAACACCGGGGAGCTGTTTTTT
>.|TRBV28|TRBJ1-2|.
CASSLFRDSYKLYGYTF
TGTGCCAGCAGTTTGTTTCGGGACTCTTATAAGTTATATGGCTACACCTTC
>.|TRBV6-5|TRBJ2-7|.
CASSRPGTHEQYF
TGTGCCAGCAGCCGGCCGGGTACCCACGAGCAGTACTTC
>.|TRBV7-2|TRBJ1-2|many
CASSLVGGRGRGYTF
TGTGCCAGCAGCTTAGTTGGGGGGCGAGGACGTGGCTACACCTTC
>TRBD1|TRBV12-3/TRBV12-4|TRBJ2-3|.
CASSLIGGAEDTQYF
TGTGCCAGCAGTTTAATAGGGGGCGCAGAAGATACGCAGTATTTT